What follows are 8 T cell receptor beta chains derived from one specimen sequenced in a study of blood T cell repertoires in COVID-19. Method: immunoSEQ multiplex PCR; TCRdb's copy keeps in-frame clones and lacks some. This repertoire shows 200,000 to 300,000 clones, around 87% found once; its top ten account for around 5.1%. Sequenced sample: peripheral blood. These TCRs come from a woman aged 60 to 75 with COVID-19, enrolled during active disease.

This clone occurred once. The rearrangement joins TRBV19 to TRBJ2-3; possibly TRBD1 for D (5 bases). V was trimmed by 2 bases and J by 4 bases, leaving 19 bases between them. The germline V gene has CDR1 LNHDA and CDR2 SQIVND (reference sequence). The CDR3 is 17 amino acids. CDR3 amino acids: CASSIPRTWALPDTQYF. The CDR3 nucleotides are TGTGCCAGTAGTATACCCCGGACATGGGCCCTCCCAGATACGCAGTATTTT.

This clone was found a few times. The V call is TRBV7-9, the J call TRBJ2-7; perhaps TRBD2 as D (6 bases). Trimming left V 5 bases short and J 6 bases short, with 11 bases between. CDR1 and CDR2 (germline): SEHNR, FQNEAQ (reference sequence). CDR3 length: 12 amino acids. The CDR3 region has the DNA TGTGCCAGCAGCCCCCAGGGAGGCGAGCAGTACTTC. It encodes CASSPQGGEQYF.

The CDR3 DNA reads as TGCGCCAGCAGCCCCAGGACAGGCTCCGAGCAGTACTTC. Translated: CASSPRTGSEQYF. V gene TRBV5-1 combines with J gene TRBJ2-7, with 7 bases aligning to TRBD1. The germline CDR1 and CDR2 sequences are SGHRS and YFSETQ. V was pared by 4 bases and J by 6 bases, with 7 bases of the junction left unmatched. This CDR3 spans 13 amino acids.

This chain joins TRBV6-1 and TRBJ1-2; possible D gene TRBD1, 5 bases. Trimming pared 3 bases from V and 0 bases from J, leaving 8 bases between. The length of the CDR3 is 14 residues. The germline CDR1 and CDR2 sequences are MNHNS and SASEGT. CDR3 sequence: CASSEGGTNYGYTF. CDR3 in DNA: TGTGCCAGCAGTGAGGGGGGGACTAACTATGGCTACACCTTC.

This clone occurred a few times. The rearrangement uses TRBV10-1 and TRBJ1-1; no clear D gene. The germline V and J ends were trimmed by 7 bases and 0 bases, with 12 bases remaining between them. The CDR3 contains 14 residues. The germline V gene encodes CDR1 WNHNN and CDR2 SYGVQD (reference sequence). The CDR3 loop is CASTPLFMNTEAFF. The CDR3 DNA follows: TGCGCCAGCACTCCCCTATTCATGAACACTGAAGCTTTCTTT.

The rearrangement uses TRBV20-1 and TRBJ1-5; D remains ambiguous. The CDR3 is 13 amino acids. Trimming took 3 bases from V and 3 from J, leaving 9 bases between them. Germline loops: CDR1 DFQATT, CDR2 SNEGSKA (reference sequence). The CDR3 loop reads CSASSGFNQPQHF. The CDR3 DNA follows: TGCAGTGCTAGTTCCGGGTTCAATCAGCCCCAGCATTTT.

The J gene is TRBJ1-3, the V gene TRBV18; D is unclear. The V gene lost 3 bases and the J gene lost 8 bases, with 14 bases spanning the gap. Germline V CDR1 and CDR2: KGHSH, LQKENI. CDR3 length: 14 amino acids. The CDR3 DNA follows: TGTGCCAGCTCACCCGATCGAGCTCGAGACACCATATATTTT. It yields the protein CASSPDRARDTIYF.

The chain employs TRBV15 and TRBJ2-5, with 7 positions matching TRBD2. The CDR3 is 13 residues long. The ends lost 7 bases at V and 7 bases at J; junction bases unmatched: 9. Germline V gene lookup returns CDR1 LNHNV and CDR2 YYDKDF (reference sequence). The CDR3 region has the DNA TGTGCCACCACTTACTTCAGGGAGGGGACCCAGTACTTC. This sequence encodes CATTYFREGTQYF.